The subject of this entry is one T cell receptor (beta chain). Its matching antigen is unknown. CDR1 MGHRA and CDR2 YSYEKL come from the germline V gene. This CDR3 region has 15 residues. V lost 3 bases to trimming and J lost 4 bases; unmatched junction nucleotides: 7. TCRdb keeps only in-frame clones here, not all; method: immunoSEQ multiplex PCR. The sample consists of about 590,000 clones, roughly 95% of them appearing once. The data derive from a study of shared clonotypes between healthy human individuals. Naive CD8 cells, CD45RO-negative and positively selected for CCR7, excluded terminally differentiated effector memory CD45RA+ cells. Caucasian adults residing in Nashville, Tennessee made up all the donors. Study-wide results and caveats: It was anticipated that sequencing depth would influence how many clonotypes donors shared. As a rule, naive subsets had a larger estimated richness than memory subsets.

The specimen was naive CD8+ T cells sorted from blood. V gene TRBV4-1 combines with J gene TRBJ2-7; 9 bases agree with TRBD2. The source is a woman aged 25-40 years in good health. The CDR3 DNA sequence: TGCGCCAGCAGCCATGGGAGCGGGAGGTTATACGAGCAGTACTTC. It translates to CASSHGSGRLYEQYF.